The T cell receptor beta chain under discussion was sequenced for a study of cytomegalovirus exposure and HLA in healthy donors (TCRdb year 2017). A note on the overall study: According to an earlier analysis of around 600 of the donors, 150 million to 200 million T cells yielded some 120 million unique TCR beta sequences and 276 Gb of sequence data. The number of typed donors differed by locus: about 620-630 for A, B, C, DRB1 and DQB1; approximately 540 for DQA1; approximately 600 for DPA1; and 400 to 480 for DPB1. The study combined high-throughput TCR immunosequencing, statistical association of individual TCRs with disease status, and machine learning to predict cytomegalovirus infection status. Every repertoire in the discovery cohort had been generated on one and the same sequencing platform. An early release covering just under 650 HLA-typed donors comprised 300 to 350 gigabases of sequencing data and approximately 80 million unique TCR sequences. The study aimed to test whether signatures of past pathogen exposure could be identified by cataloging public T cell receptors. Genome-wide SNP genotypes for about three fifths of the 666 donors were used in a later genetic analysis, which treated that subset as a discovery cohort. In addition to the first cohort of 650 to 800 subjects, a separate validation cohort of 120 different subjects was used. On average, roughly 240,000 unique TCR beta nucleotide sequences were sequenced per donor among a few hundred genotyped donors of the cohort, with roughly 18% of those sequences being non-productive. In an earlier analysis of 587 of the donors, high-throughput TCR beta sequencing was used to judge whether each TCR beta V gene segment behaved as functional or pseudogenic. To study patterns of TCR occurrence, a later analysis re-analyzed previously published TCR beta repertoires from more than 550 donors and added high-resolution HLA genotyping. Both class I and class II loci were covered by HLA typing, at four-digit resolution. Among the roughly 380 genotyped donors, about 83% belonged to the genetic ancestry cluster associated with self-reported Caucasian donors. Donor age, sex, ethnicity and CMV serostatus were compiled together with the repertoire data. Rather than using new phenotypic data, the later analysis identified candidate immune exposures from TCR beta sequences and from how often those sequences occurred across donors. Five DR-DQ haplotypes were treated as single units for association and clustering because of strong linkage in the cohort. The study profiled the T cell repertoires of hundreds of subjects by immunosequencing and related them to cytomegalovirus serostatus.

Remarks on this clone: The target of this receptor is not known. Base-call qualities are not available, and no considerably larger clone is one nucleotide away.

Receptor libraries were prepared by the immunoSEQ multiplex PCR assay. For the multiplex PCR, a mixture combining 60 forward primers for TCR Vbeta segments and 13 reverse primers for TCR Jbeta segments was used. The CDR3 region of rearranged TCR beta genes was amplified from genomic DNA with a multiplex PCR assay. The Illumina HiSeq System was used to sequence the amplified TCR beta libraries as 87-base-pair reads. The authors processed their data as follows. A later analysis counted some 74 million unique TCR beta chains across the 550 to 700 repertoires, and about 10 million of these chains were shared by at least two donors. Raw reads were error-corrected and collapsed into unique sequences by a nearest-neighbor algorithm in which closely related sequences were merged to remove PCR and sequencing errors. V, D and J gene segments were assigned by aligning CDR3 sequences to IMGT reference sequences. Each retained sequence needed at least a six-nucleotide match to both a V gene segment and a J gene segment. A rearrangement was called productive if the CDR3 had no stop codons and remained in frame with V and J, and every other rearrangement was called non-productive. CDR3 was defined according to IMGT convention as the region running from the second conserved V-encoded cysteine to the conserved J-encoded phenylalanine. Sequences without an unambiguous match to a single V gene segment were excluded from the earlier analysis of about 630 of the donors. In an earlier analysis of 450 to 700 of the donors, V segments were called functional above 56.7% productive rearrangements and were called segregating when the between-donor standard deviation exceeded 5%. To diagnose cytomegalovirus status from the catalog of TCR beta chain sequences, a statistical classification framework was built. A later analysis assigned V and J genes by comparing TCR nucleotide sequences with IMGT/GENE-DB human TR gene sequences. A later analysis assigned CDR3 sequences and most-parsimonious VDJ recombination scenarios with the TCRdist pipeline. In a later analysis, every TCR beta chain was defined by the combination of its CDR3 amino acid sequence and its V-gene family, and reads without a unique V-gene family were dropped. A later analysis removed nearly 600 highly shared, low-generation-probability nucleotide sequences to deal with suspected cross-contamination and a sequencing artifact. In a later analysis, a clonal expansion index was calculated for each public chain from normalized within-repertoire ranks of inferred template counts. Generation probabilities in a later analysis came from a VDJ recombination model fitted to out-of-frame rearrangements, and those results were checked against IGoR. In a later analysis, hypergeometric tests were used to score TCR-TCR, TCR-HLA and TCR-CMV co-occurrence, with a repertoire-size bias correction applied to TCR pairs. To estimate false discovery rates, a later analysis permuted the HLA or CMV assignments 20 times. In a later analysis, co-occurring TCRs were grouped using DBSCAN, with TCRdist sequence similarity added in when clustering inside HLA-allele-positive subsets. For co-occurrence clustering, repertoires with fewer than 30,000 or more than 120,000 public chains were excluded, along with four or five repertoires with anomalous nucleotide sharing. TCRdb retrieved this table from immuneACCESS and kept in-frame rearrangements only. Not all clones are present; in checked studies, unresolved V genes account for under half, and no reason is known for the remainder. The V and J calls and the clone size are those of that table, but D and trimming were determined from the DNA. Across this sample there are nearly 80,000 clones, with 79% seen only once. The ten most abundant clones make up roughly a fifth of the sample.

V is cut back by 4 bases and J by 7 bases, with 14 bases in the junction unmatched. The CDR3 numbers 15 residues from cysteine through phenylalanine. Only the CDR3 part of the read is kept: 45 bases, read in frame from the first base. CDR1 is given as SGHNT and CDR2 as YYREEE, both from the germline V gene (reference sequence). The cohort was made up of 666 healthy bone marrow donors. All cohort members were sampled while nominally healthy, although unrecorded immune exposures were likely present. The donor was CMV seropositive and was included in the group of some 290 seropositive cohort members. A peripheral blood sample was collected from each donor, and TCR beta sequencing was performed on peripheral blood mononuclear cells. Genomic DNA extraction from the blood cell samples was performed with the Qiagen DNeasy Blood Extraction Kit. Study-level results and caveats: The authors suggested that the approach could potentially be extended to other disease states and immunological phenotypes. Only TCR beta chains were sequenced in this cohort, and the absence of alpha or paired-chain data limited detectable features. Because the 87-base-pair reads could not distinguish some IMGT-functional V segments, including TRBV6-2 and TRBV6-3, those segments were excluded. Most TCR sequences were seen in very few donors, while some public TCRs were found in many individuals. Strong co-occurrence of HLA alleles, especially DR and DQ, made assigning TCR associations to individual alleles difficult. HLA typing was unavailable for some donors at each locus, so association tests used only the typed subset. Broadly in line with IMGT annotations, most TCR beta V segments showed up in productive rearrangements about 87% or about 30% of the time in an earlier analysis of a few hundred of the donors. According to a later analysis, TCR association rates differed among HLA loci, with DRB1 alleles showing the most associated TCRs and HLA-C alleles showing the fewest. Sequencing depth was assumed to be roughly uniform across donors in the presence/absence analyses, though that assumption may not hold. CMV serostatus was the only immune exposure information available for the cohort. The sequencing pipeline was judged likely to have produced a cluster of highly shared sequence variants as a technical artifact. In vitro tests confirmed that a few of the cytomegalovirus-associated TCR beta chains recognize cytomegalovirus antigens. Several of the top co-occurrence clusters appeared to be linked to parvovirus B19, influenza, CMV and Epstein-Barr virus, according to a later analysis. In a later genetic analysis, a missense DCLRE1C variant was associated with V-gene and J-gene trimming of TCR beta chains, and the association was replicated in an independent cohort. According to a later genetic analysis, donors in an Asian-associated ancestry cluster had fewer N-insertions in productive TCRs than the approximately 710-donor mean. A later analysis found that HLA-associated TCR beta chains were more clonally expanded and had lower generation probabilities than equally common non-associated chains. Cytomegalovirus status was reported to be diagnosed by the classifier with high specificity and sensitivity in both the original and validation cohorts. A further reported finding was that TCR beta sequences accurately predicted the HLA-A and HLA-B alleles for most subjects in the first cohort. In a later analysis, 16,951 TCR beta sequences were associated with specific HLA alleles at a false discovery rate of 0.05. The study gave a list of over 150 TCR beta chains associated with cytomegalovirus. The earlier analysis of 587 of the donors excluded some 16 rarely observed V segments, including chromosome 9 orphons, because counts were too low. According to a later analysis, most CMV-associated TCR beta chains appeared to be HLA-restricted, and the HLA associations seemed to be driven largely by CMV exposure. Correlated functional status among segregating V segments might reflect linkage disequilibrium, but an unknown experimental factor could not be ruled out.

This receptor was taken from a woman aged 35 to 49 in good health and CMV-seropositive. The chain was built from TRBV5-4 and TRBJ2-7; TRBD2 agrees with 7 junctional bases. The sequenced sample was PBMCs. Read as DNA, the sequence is TGTGCCAGCAGCCTCCAGCGGGAAGGAGCTGGGGAGCAGTACTTC. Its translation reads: CASSLQREGAGEQYF.